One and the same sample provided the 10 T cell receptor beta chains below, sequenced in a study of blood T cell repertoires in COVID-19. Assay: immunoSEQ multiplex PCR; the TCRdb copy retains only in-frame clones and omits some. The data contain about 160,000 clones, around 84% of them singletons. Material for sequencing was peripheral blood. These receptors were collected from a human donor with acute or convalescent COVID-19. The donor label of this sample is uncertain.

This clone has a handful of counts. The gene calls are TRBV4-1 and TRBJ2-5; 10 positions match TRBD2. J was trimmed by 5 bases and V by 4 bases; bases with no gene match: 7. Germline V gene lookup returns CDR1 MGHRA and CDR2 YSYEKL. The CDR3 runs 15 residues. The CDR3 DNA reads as TGCGCCAGCAGCCTTGGTACTAGCGGGGTGGAGACCCAGTACTTC. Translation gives CASSLGTSGVETQYF.

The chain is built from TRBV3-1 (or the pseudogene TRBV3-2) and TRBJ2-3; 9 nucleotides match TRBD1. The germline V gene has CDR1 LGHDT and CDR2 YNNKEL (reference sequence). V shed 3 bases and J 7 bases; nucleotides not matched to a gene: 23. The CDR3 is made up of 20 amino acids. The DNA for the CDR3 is TGTGCCAGCAGCCATTCGACGGGACAGGGTATGAATAGGGGGGCCTATACGCAGTATTTT. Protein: CASSHSTGQGMNRGAYTQYF.

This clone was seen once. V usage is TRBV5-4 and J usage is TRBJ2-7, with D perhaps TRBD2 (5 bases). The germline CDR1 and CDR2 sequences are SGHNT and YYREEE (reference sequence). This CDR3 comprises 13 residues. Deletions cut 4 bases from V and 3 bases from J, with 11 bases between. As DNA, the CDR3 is TGTGCCAGCAGCCCCGGACTGAACTACGAGCAGTACTTC. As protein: CASSPGLNYEQYF.

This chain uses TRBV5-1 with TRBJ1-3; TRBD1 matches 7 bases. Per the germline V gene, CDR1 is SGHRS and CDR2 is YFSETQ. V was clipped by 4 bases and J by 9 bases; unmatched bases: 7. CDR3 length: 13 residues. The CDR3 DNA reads TGCGCCAGCAGCCGGGACAGTAGCTCCACCATATATTTT. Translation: CASSRDSSSTIYF.

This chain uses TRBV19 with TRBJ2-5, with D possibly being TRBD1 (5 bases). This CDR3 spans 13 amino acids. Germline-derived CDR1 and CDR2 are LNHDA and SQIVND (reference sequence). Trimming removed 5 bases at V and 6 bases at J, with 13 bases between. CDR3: CASSPQGLQTQYF. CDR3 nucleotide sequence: TGTGCCAGTAGTCCCCAGGGCTTGCAGACCCAGTACTTC.

The CDR3 reads CASSSRGHYGYTF. CDR3 in DNA: TGTGCCAGCAGCAGCAGGGGCCACTATGGCTACACCTTC. The chain combines TRBV9 with TRBJ1-2, with a weak D call TRBD1 (6 bases). Germline-derived CDR1 and CDR2 are SGDLS and YYNGEE. Trimming removed 4 bases at V and 3 bases at J, with 10 bases between. The CDR3 is made up of 13 amino acids.

The CDR3: CASSPSRSGGELFF. As DNA, the CDR3 is TGTGCCAGCAGCCCATCTCGTAGCGGGGGAGAGCTGTTTTTT. V and J are TRBV7-7 and TRBJ2-2, with 9 bases fitting TRBD2. Germline loops: CDR1 SSHAT, CDR2 FNYEAQ (reference sequence). V shed 5 bases, J shed 11 bases, and the junction held 9 bases outside the gene matches. The CDR3 sequence is 14 residues long.

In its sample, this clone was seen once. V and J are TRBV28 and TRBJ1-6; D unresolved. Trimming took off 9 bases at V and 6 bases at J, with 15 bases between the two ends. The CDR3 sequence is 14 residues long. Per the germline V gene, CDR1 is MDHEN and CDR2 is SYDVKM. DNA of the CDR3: TGTGCCAGTAATTCGGGTAGTCTTAATTCACCCCTCCACTTT. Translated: CASNSGSLNSPLHF.

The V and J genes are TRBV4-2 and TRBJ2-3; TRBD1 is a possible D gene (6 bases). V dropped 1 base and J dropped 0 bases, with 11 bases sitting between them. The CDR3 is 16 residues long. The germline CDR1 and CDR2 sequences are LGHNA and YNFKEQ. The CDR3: CASSQGGLRSTDTQYF. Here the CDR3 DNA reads TGTGCCAGCAGCCAAGGGGGGCTGAGAAGCACAGATACGCAGTATTTT.

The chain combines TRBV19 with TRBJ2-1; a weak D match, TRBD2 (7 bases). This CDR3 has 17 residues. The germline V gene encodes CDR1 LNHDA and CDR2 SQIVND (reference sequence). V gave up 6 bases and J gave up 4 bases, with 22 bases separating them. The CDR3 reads CASSKGGSGVIYNEQFF. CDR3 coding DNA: TGTGCCAGTAGCAAGGGGGGAAGCGGGGTAATTTACAATGAGCAGTTCTTC.